This TCR beta chain was observed in a study of blood T cell repertoires in COVID-19. Study-wide context: Donors in the United States, Italy and Spain gave samples during acute or convalescent COVID-19. T cells, B-cell-depleted T cells, or PBMCs supplied cDNA or gDNA.

Profiled with immunoSEQ multiplex PCR; TCRdb holds only in-frame clones, not every one. Of approximately 27,000 clones listed, about 88% are singletons. CDR1 and CDR2 (germline): SQVTM, ANQGSEA. J gave up 8 bases and V 6 bases, and 9 bases lay outside the gene matches. The CDR3 totals 12 residues. The specimen was peripheral blood. The chain uses TRBV29-1 and TRBJ1-1; 7 positions match TRBD1. This clonotype was sampled from a woman aged 45-65 years with active COVID-19. The CDR3 DNA follows: TGCAGCGTCGCCGTAACAGGGGCCGAAGCTTTCTTT. It encodes CSVAVTGAEAFF.